Reported below is one TCR beta chain. What it binds is unknown. This specimen belongs to a study of shared clonotypes between healthy human individuals. Overall study findings and caveats: The study found approximately 5% of naive CD4 clonotypes shared across several donors. Relative to memory subsets, naive subsets generally showed larger estimated richness. Generation probability values for non-shared clonotypes were lower than those for clonotypes shared by all four donors.

With 1 base clipped from V and 6 bases from J, the junction kept 10 bases outside the gene matches. Per the germline V gene, CDR1 is SGHTA and CDR2 is FQGNSA. The CDR3 extends over 16 amino acids. Only CD45RO-negative cells positively selected for CCR7 counted as naive CD8 cells, so terminally differentiated effector memory CD45RA+ cells were excluded. Donors had no recently reported acute infections or vaccinations and were HIV-negative. The method was immunoSEQ multiplex PCR; TCRdb's version includes in-frame clones alone and lacks a portion of them. This table has 2 million to 2.5 million clones, under 95% appearing once.

The sample taken for sequencing was naive CD8+ T cells from PBMCs. The sequence was collected from a man between 18 and 29 years old in good health. Some clones in this sample may be carry-over from other donors' samples. The genes are TRBV7-2 and TRBJ2-3; 7 bases match TRBD2. The CDR3 DNA sequence: TGTGCCAGCAGCTTAGAGGGTTGGGAGGGCCTGGATACGCAGTATTTT. It is translated as CASSLEGWEGLDTQYF.